The entry below gives a single TCR beta chain sequence along with its context. This entry belongs to a study of OX40 agonist ivuxolimab in advanced cancers. Study overall: Those treated in dose escalation had hepatocellular carcinoma, melanoma, renal cell cancer or head and neck cancer.

Trimming shortened V by 3 bases and J by 2 bases, and 12 bases separated the two germline ends. The CDR3 contains 15 residues. Germline assignment: CDR1 SGHDT and CDR2 YYEEEE. Profiled with immunoSEQ multiplex PCR; TCRdb holds only in-frame clones, not every one. The sample contains tens of thousands of clones, about 79% of which appear only once. The starting material was CD4+ or CD8+ T cells sorted from blood, obtained in a trial of the OX40 agonist ivuxolimab. The clonotype originates from an adult with an advanced solid tumor such as melanoma, head and neck, liver or kidney cancer. This chain uses TRBV5-6 with TRBJ2-1; the D gene could be TRBD1 or TRBD2 (5 bases each). The CDR3 sequence is CASSSGTVAYNEQFF. CDR3 DNA sequence: TGTGCCAGCAGCTCAGGGACGGTCGCCTACAATGAGCAGTTCTTC. Combining the CDR3 with reference TRBV5-6 and TRBJ2-1 gives the whole variable domain DAGVTQSPTHLIKTRGQQVTLRCSPKSGHDTVSWYQQALGQGPQFIFQYYEEEERQRGNFPDRFSGHQFPNYSSELNVNALLLGDSALYLCASSSGTVAYNEQFFGPGTRLTVL.